These T cell receptor beta chains were read from a single sample in a study of blood T cell repertoires in COVID-19. Assay: immunoSEQ multiplex PCR; the TCRdb copy retains only in-frame clones and omits some. Seen here are a few hundred thousand clones, 86% observed once, and the top ten hold under 15%. Sequencing was performed on peripheral blood. Every receptor here comes from a woman between 70 and 85 years old with COVID-19, enrolled during active disease. CDR3s include the opening cysteine and the closing phenylalanine or tryptophan. A D gene is named only where the DNA matches it firmly. Clone size is shown for a subset of rows, as once, few, many or a class of expanded clone.

>TRBJ1-3|-|TRBV10-2|TRBD1
CASRQGARNTIYF
TGCGCCAGCAGACAGGGGGCTAGAAACACCATATATTTT
>TRBJ1-1|few|TRBV5-1|TRBD1
CASSPTGGPNTEAFF
TGCGCCAGCAGCCCGACAGGGGGCCCGAACACTGAAGCTTTCTTT
>TRBJ1-5|-|TRBV5-1|-
CASSLTGYSNQPQHF
TGCGCCAGCAGCTTGACAGGGTATAGCAATCAGCCCCAGCATTTT
>TRBJ2-7|-|TRBV28|TRBD2
CASSLVLAGVLSYEQYF
TGTGCCAGCAGTTTGGTGTTAGCGGGGGTCCTATCCTACGAGCAGTACTTC
>TRBJ2-2|few|TRBV19|TRBD2
CASSIRAGENTGELFF
TGTGCCAGTAGTATAAGAGCGGGGGAGAACACCGGGGAGCTGTTTTTT
>TRBJ1-1|-|TRBV4-3|-
CASSQDRQGGTEAFF
TGCGCCAGCAGCCAAGATCGGCAGGGTGGCACTGAAGCTTTCTTT
>TRBJ2-5|-|TRBV4-1|TRBD2
CASSQEGRGGLETQYF
TGCGCCAGCAGCCAAGAGGGGCGGGGGGGCCTTGAGACCCAGTACTTC
>TRBJ2-3|-|TRBV7-2|TRBD2
CASSSPGGGSTDTQYF
TGTGCCAGCAGCTCGCCGGGAGGGGGAAGCACAGATACGCAGTATTTT
>TRBJ1-1|few|TRBV4-2|TRBD1
CASSPRGQGASEAFF
TGTGCCAGCAGCCCCCGAGGACAGGGGGCGTCTGAAGCTTTCTTT
>TRBJ2-5|-|TRBV15|-
CATSRAQMRETQYF
TGTGCCACCAGCAGGGCTCAGATGAGGGAGACCCAGTACTTC
>TRBJ1-1|-|TRBV27|-
CASSLLGEGRNTEAFF
TGTGCCAGCAGTTTATTGGGCGAAGGGAGGAACACTGAAGCTTTCTTT
>TRBJ1-5|-|TRBV15|-
CATSRVNTGGNQPQHF
TGTGCCACCAGCAGAGTAAACACGGGTGGCAATCAGCCCCAGCATTTT
>TRBJ2-7|-|TRBV18|-
CASSLRGGTYEQYF
TGTGCCAGCTCACTAAGAGGCGGTACCTACGAGCAGTACTTC
>TRBJ2-5|few|TRBV15|TRBD1
CATSRDKGQVLQETQYF
TGTGCCACCAGCAGAGATAAGGGACAGGTGCTCCAAGAGACCCAGTACTTC
>TRBJ1-5|-|TRBV5-1|-
CASSLGEANQPQHF
TGCGCCAGCAGCTTAGGGGAGGCCAATCAGCCCCAGCATTTT
>TRBJ2-5|few|TRBV4-3|TRBD1
CASSQDFGQGFQETQYF
TGCGCCAGCAGCCAAGATTTTGGACAGGGATTCCAAGAGACCCAGTACTTC
>TRBJ1-2|once|TRBV14|-
CASSLAVGGYTF
TGTGCCAGCAGCCTCGCGGTGGGTGGCTACACCTTC
>TRBJ1-5|-|TRBV2|TRBD1
CASLPDRETNQPQHF
TGTGCCAGCCTACCGGACAGGGAGACCAATCAGCCCCAGCATTTT
>TRBJ1-1|once|TRBV29-1|-
CSVGRGKEAFF
TGCAGCGTTGGAAGGGGGAAAGAAGCTTTCTTT
>TRBJ1-1|-|TRBV7-2|-
CASSQLINTEAFF
TGTGCCAGCAGCCAACTTATCAACACTGAAGCTTTCTTT
>TRBJ1-2|-|TRBV6-5|TRBD1
CASSSSGGAGGYTF
TGTGCCAGCTCTTCGTCAGGGGGCGCTGGGGGCTACACCTTC
>TRBJ1-2|-|TRBV6-2/TRBV6-3|-
CASSYLQALGYTF
TGTGCCAGCAGTTATTTACAGGCCCTTGGCTACACCTTC
>TRBJ2-2|-|TRBV4-2|-
CASSQVEMAGPTGELFF
TGTGCCAGCAGCCAAGTGGAGATGGCGGGGCCTACCGGGGAGCTGTTTTTT
>TRBJ1-5|-|TRBV28|-
CATQRGSNQPQHF
TGTGCCACCCAGAGGGGGAGCAATCAGCCCCAGCATTTT
>TRBJ2-7|-|TRBV4-1|-
CASSQAVGPGSYEQYF
TGCGCCAGCAGCCAAGCCGTAGGGCCGGGGTCCTACGAGCAGTACTTC
>TRBJ1-5|-|TRBV12-3/TRBV12-4|-
CASSLGGGQPQHF
TGTGCCAGCAGTCTGGGGGGAGGGCAGCCCCAGCATTTT
>TRBJ1-4|-|TRBV7-2|TRBD1
CASSFLQGERGEKLFF
TGTGCCAGCAGCTTTTTACAGGGGGAGAGGGGCGAAAAACTGTTTTTT
>TRBJ1-4|-|TRBV7-8|-
CASSLRGLAEKLFF
TGTGCCAGCAGCCTCCGGGGGTTGGCGGAAAAACTGTTTTTT
>TRBJ2-1|-|TRBV24-1|TRBD2
CATSDSGTSESDEQFF
TGTGCCACCAGTGACTCCGGGACTAGCGAATCCGATGAGCAGTTCTTC
>TRBJ1-2|-|TRBV12-3/TRBV12-4|TRBD1
CASSSGGANGYTF
TGTGCCAGCAGCTCAGGGGGCGCGAACGGCTACACCTTC
>TRBJ1-1|-|TRBV19|TRBD1
CASSTDRAGTEAFF
TGTGCCAGTAGTACGGACAGGGCGGGAACTGAAGCTTTCTTT
>TRBJ1-2|-|TRBV20-1|-
CSASNGRGYTF
TGCAGTGCTTCAAACGGTCGTGGCTACACCTTC
>TRBJ2-7|-|TRBV28|TRBD2
CASSLRGDEQYF
TGTGCCAGCAGTTTACGGGGGGACGAGCAGTACTTC
>TRBJ2-7|-|TRBV9|TRBD1
CASSPGQGNYEQYF
TGTGCCAGCAGCCCAGGACAGGGTAATTACGAGCAGTACTTC
>TRBJ1-1|-|TRBV5-1|-
CASRSGVGNTEAFF
TGCGCCAGCAGATCGGGGGTGGGGAACACTGAAGCTTTCTTT
>TRBJ2-5|-|TRBV7-9|-
CASSPYQETQYF
TGTGCCAGCAGCCCTTACCAAGAGACCCAGTACTTC
>TRBJ1-1|once|TRBV10-3|-
CAIRKGGGTDTEAFF
TGTGCCATCAGGAAGGGGGGGGGAACGGACACTGAAGCTTTCTTT
>TRBJ2-3|-|TRBV11-2|-
CASSLALSSDSTQYF
TGTGCCAGCAGCTTAGCCCTTTCTAGCGACAGTACGCAGTATTTT
>TRBJ2-7|once|TRBV19|-
CASSNGGDSSYEQYF
TGTGCCAGTAGTAACGGAGGGGACTCCTCCTACGAGCAGTACTTC
>TRBJ2-7|-|TRBV27|-
CASSPFLDSYEQYF
TGTGCCAGCAGTCCTTTCTTGGACAGCTACGAGCAGTACTTC
>TRBJ1-1|-|TRBV3-1/TRBV3-2|TRBD1
CASSQDHGQENTEAFF
TGTGCCAGCAGCCAAGATCATGGACAGGAGAACACTGAAGCTTTCTTT